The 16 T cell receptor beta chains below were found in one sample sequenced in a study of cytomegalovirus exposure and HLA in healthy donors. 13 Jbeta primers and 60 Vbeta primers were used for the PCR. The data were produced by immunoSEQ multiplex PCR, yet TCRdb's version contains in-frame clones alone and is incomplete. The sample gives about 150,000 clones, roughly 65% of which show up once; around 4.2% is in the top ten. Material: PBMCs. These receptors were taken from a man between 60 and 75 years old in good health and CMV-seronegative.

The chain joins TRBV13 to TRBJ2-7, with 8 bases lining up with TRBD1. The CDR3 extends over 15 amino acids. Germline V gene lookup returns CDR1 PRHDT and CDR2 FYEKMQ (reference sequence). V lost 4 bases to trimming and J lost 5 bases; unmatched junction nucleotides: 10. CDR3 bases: TGTGCCAGCAGCTCCGACAGGGGATCCGGCCACGAGCAGTACTTC. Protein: CASSSDRGSGHEQYF.

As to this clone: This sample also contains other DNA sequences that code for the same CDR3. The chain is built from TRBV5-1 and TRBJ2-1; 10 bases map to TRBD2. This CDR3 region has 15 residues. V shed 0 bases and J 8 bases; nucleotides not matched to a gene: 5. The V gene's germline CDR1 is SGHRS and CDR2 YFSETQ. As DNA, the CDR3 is TGCGCCAGCAGCTTGGAAGCGGGAGGGATCGATGAGCAGTTCTTC. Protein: CASSLEAGGIDEQFF.

The CDR3 sequence: CASSTGTSGEETQYF. The CDR3 DNA reads as TGTGCCAGCAGTACCGGGACTAGCGGAGAAGAGACCCAGTACTTC. The rearrangement links TRBV6-5 to TRBJ2-5; 11 bases are a match to TRBD2. CDR1 and CDR2 (germline): MNHEY, SVGAGI. This CDR3 is built from 15 residues. Losses at the gene ends were 5 bases for V and 3 bases for J; bases not matched to a gene: 5.

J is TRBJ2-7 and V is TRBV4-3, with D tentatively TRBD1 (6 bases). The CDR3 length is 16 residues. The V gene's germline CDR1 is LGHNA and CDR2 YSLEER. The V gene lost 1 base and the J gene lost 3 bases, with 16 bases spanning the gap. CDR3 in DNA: TGCGCCAGCAGCCAAGGTTTGGGGGCTGGAAGCTACGAGCAGTACTTC. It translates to CASSQGLGAGSYEQYF.

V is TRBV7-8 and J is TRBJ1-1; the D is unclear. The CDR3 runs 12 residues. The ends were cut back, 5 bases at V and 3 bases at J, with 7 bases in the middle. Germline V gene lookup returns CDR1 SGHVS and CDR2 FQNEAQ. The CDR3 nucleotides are TGTGCCAGCAGCCCTCGGGACACTGAAGCTTTCTTT. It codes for CASSPRDTEAFF.

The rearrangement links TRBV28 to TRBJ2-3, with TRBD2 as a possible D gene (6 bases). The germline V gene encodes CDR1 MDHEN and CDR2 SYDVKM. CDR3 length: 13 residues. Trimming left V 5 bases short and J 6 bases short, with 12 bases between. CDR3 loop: CASSATRWDTQYF. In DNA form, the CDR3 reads TGTGCCAGCAGTGCGACTAGATGGGATACGCAGTATTTT.

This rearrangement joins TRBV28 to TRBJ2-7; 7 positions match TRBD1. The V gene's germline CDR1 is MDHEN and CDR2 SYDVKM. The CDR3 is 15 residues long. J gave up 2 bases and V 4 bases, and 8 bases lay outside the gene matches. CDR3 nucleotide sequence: TGTGCCAGCAGTTCATCCGGGACAGCAACCTACGAGCAGTACTTC. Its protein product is CASSSSGTATYEQYF.

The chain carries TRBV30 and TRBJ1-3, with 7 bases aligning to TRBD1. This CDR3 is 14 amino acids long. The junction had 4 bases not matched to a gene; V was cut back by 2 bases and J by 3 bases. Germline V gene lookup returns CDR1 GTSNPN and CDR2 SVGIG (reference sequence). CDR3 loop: CAWSPRGLGNTIYF. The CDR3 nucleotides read TGTGCCTGGAGTCCAAGGGGGCTTGGAAACACCATATATTTT.

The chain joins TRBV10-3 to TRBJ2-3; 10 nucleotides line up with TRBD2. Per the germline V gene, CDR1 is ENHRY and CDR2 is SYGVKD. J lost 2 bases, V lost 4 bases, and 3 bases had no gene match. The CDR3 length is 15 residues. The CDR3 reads CAISGTSGNTDTQYF. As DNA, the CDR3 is TGTGCCATCAGTGGTACTAGCGGGAACACAGATACGCAGTATTTT.

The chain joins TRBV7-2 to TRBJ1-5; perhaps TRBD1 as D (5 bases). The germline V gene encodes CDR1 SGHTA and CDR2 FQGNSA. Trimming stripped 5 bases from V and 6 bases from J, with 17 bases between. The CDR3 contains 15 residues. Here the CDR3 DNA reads TGTGCCAGCAGCCCCAGAGGGGAGGTTGCTCAGCCCCAGCATTTT. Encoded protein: CASSPRGEVAQPQHF. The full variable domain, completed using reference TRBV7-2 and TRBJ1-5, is GAGVSQSPSNKVTEKGKDVELRCDPISGHTALYWYRQSLGQGLEFLIYFQGNSAPDKSGLPSDRFSAERTGGSVSTLTIQRTQQEDSAVYLCASSPRGEVAQPQHFGDGTRLSIL.

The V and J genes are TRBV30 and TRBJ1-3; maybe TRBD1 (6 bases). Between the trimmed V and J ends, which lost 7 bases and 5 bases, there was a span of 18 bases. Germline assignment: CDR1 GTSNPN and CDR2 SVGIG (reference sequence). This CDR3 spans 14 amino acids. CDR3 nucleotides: TGTGCCTACAACGAGGGGGACCAGAGAAACACCATATATTTT. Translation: CAYNEGDQRNTIYF.

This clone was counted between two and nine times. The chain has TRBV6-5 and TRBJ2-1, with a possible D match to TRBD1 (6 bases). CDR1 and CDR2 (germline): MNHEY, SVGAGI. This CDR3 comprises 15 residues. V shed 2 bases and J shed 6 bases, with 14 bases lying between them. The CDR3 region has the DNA TGTGCCAGCAGTTACCTCGGACAGAACCCCAATGAGCAGTTCTTC. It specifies CASSYLGQNPNEQFF.

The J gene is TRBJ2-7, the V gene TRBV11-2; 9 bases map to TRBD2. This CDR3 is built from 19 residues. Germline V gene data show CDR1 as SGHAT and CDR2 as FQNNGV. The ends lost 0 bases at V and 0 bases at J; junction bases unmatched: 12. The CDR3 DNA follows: TGTGCCAGCAGCTTAGAAGTCGAGCAGACTAGCGGAACCTCCTACGAGCAGTACTTC. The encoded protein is CASSLEVEQTSGTSYEQYF.

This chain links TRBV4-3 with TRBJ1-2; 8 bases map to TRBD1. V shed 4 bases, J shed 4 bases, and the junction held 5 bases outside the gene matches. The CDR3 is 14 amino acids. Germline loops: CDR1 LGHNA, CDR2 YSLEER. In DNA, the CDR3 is TGCGCCAGCAGCCGATCGACAGGGGTCTATGGCTACACCTTC. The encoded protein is CASSRSTGVYGYTF.

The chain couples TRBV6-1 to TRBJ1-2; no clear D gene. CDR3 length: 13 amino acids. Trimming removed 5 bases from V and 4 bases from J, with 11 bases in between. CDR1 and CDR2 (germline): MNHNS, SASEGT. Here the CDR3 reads CASSFGISYGYTF. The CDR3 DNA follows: TGTGCCAGCAGTTTCGGGATTTCCTATGGCTACACCTTC.

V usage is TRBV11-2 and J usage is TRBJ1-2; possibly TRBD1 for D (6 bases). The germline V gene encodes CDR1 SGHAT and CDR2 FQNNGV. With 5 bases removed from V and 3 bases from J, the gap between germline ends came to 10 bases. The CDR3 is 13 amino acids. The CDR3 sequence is CASSPQGDYGYTF. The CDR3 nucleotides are TGTGCCAGCAGCCCACAGGGCGACTATGGCTACACCTTC. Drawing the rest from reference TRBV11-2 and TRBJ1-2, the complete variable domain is EAGVAQSPRYKIIEKRQSVAFWCNPISGHATLYWYQQILGQGPKLLIQFQNNGVVDDSQLPKDRFSAERLKGVDSTLKIQPAKLEDSAVYLCASSPQGDYGYTFGSGTRLTVV.